This entry describes one T cell receptor (beta chain). The data were taken from a study of technical replicates of blood from a handful of donors. Repertoires were generated with immunoSEQ multiplex PCR, while TCRdb's copy carries only in-frame clones and drops some. The sample shows some 13,000 clones, 95% of them seen only once. The CDR3 extends over 15 amino acids. Germline loops: CDR1 MNHNS, CDR2 SASEGT. Trimming removed 2 bases at V and 0 bases at J, with 10 bases between. The chain recombines TRBV6-1 with TRBJ2-5; tentatively, D is TRBD2 (5 bases). The receptor's source is a human donor in good health. Input material: PBMCs. The DNA for the CDR3 is TGTGCCAGCAGTGAACGGGATTATAACCAAGAGACCCAGTACTTC. This sequence encodes CASSERDYNQETQYF.